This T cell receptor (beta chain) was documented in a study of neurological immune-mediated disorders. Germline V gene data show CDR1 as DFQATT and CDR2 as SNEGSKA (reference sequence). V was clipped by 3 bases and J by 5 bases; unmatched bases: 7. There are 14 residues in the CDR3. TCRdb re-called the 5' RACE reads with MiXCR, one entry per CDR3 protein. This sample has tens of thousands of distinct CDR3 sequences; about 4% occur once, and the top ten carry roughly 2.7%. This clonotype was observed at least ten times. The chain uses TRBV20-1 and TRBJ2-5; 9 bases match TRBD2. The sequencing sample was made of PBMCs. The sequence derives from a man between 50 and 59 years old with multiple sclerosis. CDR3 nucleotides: TGCAGTGCTAGTGGACTAGCGCCTGCGGAGACCCAGTACTTC. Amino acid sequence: CSASGLAPAETQYF.